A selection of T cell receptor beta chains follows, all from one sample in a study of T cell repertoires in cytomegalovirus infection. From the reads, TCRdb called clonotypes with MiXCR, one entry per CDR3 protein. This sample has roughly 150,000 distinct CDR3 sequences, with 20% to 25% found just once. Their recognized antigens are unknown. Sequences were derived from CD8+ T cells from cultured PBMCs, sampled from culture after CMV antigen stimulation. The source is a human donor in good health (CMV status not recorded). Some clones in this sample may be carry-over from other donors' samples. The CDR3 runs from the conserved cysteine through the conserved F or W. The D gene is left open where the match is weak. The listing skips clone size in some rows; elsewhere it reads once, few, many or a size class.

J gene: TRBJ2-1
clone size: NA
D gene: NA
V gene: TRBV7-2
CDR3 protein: CASSFTVNEQFF
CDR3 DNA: TGTGCCAGCAGCTTCACCGTAAATGAGCAGTTCTTC

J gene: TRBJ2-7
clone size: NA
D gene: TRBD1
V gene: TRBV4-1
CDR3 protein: CASSQGGTAAYEQYF
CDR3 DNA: TGCGCCAGCAGCCAAGGGGGGACAGCGGCCTACGAGCAGTACTTC

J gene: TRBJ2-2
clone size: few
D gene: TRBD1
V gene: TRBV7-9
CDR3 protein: CASSLPIRGTGEYANTGELFF
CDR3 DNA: TGTGCCAGCAGCTTACCAATACGGGGGACAGGGGAATACGCGAACACCGGGGAGCTGTTTTTT

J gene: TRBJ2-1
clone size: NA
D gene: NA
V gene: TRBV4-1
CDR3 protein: CASSQVGHPDNEQFF
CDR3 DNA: TGCGCCAGCAGCCAAGTGGGACATCCGGACAATGAGCAGTTCTTC

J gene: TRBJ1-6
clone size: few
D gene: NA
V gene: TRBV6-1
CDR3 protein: CASSHLPGTQINSPLHF
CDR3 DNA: TGTGCCAGCAGTCACCTGCCAGGGACCCAAATTAATTCACCCCTCCACTTT

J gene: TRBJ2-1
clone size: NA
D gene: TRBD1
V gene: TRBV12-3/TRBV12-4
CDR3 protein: CASTKGAGSYNEQFF
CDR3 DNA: TGTGCCAGCACCAAGGGGGCTGGGTCCTACAATGAGCAGTTCTTC

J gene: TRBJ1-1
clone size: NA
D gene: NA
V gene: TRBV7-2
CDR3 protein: CASSPNRATEAFF
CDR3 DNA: TGTGCCAGCAGCCCCAACAGGGCCACTGAAGCTTTCTTT

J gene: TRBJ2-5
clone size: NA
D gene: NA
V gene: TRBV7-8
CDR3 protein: CASSLARSKASRPEPKETQYF
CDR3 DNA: TGTGCCAGCAGCTTAGCCCGCTCTAAAGCAAGCCGGCCGGAACCAAAAGAGACCCAGTACTTC

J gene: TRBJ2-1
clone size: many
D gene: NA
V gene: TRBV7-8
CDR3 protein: CASSNPERAGSYNEQFF
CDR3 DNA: TGTGCCAGCAGCAACCCAGAGCGGGCCGGCTCCTACAATGAGCAGTTCTTC

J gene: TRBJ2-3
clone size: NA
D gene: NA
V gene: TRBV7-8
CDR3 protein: CASRPNTDTQYF
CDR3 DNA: TGTGCCAGCAGGCCGAATACAGATACGCAGTATTTT

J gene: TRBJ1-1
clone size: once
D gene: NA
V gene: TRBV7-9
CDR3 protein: CASSSGTGAFF
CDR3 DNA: TGTGCCAGCAGCAGCGGGACCGGAGCTTTCTTT

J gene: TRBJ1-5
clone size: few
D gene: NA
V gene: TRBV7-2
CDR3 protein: CASSLNQGQPQHF
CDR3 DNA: TGTGCCAGCAGCTTGAACCAGGGACAGCCCCAGCATTTT

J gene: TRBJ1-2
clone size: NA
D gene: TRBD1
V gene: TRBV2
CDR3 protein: CASSETGTGDSTHHGYTF
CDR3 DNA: TGTGCCAGCAGTGAGACGGGGACAGGAGACTCCACGCATCATGGCTACACCTTC

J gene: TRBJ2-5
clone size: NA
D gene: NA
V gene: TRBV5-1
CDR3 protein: CASSLGGTAQETQYF
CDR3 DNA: TGCGCCAGCAGCTTGGGCGGGACAGCCCAAGAGACCCAGTACTTC

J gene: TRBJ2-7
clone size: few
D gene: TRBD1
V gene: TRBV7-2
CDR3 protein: CASSLGTGISYEQYF
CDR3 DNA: TGTGCCAGCAGCTTAGGGACAGGCATCTCCTACGAGCAGTACTTC

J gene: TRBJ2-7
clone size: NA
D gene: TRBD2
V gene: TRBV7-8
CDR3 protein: CASSRSGLAGRYEQYF
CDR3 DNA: TGTGCCAGCAGCCGATCTGGGCTAGCGGGGAGGTACGAGCAGTACTTC

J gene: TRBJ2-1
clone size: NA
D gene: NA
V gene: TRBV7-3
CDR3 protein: CASRRPVSSYNEQFF
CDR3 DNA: TGTGCCAGCAGGCGGCCGGTGAGCTCCTACAATGAGCAGTTCTTC

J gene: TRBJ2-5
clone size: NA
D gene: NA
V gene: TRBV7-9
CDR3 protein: CASSSSLKSAKETQYF
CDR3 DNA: TGTGCCAGCAGCTCCAGTCTCAAGTCGGCAAAAGAGACCCAGTACTTC

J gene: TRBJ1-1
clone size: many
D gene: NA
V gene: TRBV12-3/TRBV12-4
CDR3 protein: CASSPMMGGTEAFF
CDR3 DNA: TGTGCCAGCAGTCCAATGATGGGTGGAACTGAAGCTTTCTTT

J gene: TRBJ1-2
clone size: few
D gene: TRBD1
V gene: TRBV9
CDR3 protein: CASSVVSAGGKDYGYTF
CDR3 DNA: TGTGCCAGCAGCGTAGTATCGGCAGGGGGAAAAGACTATGGCTACACCTTC

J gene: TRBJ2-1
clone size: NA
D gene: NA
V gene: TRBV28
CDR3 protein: CASSWSDEQFF
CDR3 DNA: TGTGCCAGCAGTTGGTCGGATGAGCAGTTCTTC

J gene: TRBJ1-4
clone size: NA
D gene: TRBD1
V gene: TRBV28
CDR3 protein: CASSLRGWGTGNEKLFF
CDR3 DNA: TGTGCCAGCAGTTTGAGAGGTTGGGGGACAGGAAATGAAAAACTGTTTTTT

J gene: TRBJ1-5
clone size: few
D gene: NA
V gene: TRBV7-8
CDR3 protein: CASSLGGSNNQPQHF
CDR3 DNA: TGTGCCAGCAGCTTAGGGGGTTCGAATAATCAGCCCCAGCATTTT

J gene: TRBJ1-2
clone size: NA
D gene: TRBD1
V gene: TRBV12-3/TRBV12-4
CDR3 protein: CASSLSAGGYGYTF
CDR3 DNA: TGTGCCAGCAGTTTATCGGCAGGGGGCTATGGCTACACCTTC

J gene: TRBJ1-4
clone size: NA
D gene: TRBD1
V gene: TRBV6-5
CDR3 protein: CASRPGTVYNEKLFF
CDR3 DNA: TGTGCCAGCAGACCCGGGACAGTGTATAATGAAAAACTGTTTTTT

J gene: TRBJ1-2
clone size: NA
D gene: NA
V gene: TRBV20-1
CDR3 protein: CSARDGIGSRGASGYTF
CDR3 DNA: TGCAGTGCTAGAGATGGGATTGGGTCAAGGGGGGCGTCCGGCTACACCTTC

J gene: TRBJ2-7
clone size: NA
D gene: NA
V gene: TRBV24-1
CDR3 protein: CATSDSRGPYLNEQYF
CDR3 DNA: TGTGCCACCAGTGATTCCAGGGGTCCGTATTTGAACGAGCAGTACTTC

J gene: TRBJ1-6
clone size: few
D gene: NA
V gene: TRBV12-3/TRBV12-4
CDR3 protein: CASSLQGSYSPLHF
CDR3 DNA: TGTGCCAGCAGTTTACAGGGAAGTTATTCACCCCTCCACTTT

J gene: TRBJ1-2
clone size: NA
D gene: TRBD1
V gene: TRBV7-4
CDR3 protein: CASSLLRDRGPPPYGYTF
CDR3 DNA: TGTGCCAGCAGTCTCCTTCGGGACAGGGGGCCACCCCCCTATGGCTACACCTTC

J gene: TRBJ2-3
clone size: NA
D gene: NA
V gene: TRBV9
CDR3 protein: CASSGRDLTDTQYF
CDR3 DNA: TGTGCCAGCAGCGGCAGGGATCTCACAGATACGCAGTATTTT

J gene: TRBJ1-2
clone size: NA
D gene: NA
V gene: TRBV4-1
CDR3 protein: CASSQGQGDGYTF
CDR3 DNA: TGCGCCAGCAGCCAAGGGCAAGGGGACGGCTACACCTTC

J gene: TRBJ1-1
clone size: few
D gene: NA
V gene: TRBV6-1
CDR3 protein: CASRKQGRGTEAFF
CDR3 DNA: TGTGCCAGCAGGAAACAGGGTCGAGGCACTGAAGCTTTCTTT

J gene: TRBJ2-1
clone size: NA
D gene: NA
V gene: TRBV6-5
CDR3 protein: CASSYSMDPRSYNEQFF
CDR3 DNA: TGTGCCAGCAGTTACTCCATGGATCCCCGCTCCTACAATGAGCAGTTCTTC

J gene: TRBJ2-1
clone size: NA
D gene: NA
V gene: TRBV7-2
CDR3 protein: CASSLVAAPQFF
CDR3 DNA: TGTGCCAGCAGCTTAGTGGCAGCACCGCAGTTCTTC

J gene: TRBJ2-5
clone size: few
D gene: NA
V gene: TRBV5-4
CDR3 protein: CASSLETDQETQYF
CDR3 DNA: TGTGCCAGCAGCTTGGAAACCGACCAAGAGACCCAGTACTTC

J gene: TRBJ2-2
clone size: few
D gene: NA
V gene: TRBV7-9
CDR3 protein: CASSFPGHPTPNTGELFF
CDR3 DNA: TGTGCCAGCAGCTTCCCGGGACACCCGACCCCGAACACCGGGGAGCTGTTTTTT

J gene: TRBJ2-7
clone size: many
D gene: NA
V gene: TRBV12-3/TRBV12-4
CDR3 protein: CASSFGQGGEQYF
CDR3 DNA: TGTGCCAGCAGTTTCGGTCAGGGGGGCGAGCAGTACTTC

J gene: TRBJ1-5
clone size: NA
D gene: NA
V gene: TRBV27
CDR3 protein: CASSTAGFGQPQHF
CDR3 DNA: TGTGCCAGCAGTACCGCAGGATTCGGGCAGCCCCAGCATTTT

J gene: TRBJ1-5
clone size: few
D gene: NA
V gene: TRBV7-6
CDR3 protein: CASSRDEESNQPQHF
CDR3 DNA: TGTGCCAGCAGCCGAGACGAAGAGAGCAATCAGCCCCAGCATTTT

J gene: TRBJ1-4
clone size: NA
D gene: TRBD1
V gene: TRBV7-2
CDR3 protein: CASSLMTPDRINEKLFF
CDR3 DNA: TGTGCCAGCAGCTTAATGACACCGGACAGGATAAATGAAAAACTGTTTTTT